One sample yielded the 23 T cell receptor beta chains listed below, sequenced in a study of blood T cell repertoires in COVID-19. Sequencing used immunoSEQ multiplex PCR; TCRdb keeps in-frame clones, though not all of them. The table lists 150,000 to 200,000 clones, roughly 80% of them singletons, with approximately 11% in the top ten. The sample consisted of PBMCs or T cells enriched from blood (not recorded which). These receptors were collected from a man aged 50-59 years who had recovered from COVID-19.

V and J are TRBV4-1 and TRBJ1-2; 10 bases line up with TRBD1. Germline V gives CDR1 MGHRA, CDR2 YSYEKL. This CDR3 is built from 15 residues. The ends lost 2 bases at V and 1 base at J; junction bases unmatched: 1. CDR3 in amino acids: CASSQRTGGNYGYTF. CDR3 bases: TGCGCCAGCAGCCAAAGGACAGGGGGTAACTATGGCTACACCTTC.

The chain carries TRBV7-9 and TRBJ2-5; tentative D call: TRBD2 (5 bases). The V and J ends lost 1 base and 3 bases respectively, with 12 bases between them. Germline V lookup: CDR1 SEHNR, CDR2 FQNEAQ (reference sequence). There are 15 residues in the CDR3. The CDR3 spells CASSLVVRGEETQYF. The CDR3 region has the DNA TGTGCCAGCAGCTTAGTAGTACGGGGTGAAGAGACCCAGTACTTC.

The chain carries TRBV18 and TRBJ1-1; TRBD1 matches at 8 bases. Germline assignment: CDR1 KGHSH and CDR2 LQKENI. J was trimmed by 7 bases and V by 6 bases; bases with no gene match: 16. The CDR3 extends over 16 amino acids. The CDR3 DNA reads as TGTGCCAGCTCCTCTCTAGTCTCGACAGGGGACCATGAAGCTTTCTTT. As protein: CASSSLVSTGDHEAFF.

The V call is TRBV29-1, the J call TRBJ2-7, with a possible D match to TRBD1 (5 bases). This CDR3 region has 13 residues. Germline-derived CDR1 and CDR2 are SQVTM and ANQGSEA. V was pared by 2 bases and J by 1 base, with 9 bases between. CDR3 amino acids: CSVELQGSYEQYF. In DNA form, the CDR3 reads TGCAGCGTTGAACTCCAGGGTTCCTACGAGCAGTACTTC.

The chain uses TRBV27 and TRBJ2-2; D may be TRBD2 (5 bases). The V end lost 4 bases, the J end lost 6 bases, and 6 bases lay between the germline ends. The CDR3 loop spans 12 amino acids. The germline CDR1 and CDR2 sequences are MNHEY and SMNVEV (reference sequence). CDR3 region: CASSSGAGELFF. The CDR3 nucleotides read TGTGCCAGCAGTTCCGGGGCCGGGGAGCTGTTTTTT.

V gene TRBV5-1 combines with J gene TRBJ1-4; 7 positions match TRBD1. Looked up from germline, CDR1 is SGHRS and CDR2 is YFSETQ. V lost 4 bases, J lost 0 bases, and 3 bases stayed unmatched. This CDR3 is 15 amino acids long. The CDR3 DNA reads as TGCGCCAGCAGCACAGGGACAGCAACTAATGAAAAACTGTTTTTT. It codes for CASSTGTATNEKLFF.

This chain uses TRBV18 with TRBJ2-7; TRBD1 might be the D (6 bases). The CDR3 totals 14 residues. The V end was cut by 7 bases, the J end by 4 bases, with 17 bases between. The germline gives CDR1 KGHSH, CDR2 LQKENI. For the CDR3, the DNA is TGTGCCAGCTTCACCTCACAGGGTCCTTACGAGCAGTACTTC. Translating gives CASFTSQGPYEQYF. Filled out from reference TRBV18 and TRBJ2-7, the complete variable domain reads NAGVMQNPRHLVRRRGQEARLRCSPMKGHSHVYWYRQLPEEGLKFMVYLQKENIIDESGMPKERFSAEFPKEGPSILRIQQVVRGDSAAYFCASFTSQGPYEQYFGPGTRLTVT.

V usage is TRBV6-2 or TRBV6-3 and J usage is TRBJ2-3; 10 nucleotides line up with TRBD2. Losses at the gene ends were 2 bases for V and 4 bases for J; bases not matched to a gene: 9. This CDR3 contains 17 residues. The V gene's germline CDR1 is MNHEY and CDR2 SVGEGT. The CDR3 sequence is CASSYAHLSGRSDTQYF. Here the CDR3 DNA reads TGTGCCAGCAGTTACGCCCATCTTAGCGGGAGGTCAGATACGCAGTATTTT.

The chain carries TRBV2 and TRBJ2-7, with 9 bases that match TRBD1. The V segment lost 6 bases and the J segment 3 bases; nucleotides outside the gene matches: 12. The CDR3 length is 16 residues. Germline V gene data show CDR1 as SNHLY and CDR2 as FYNNEI. CDR3 amino acids: CASSDPGTGIGYEQYF. The CDR3 region has the DNA TGTGCCAGCAGCGACCCCGGGACAGGGATCGGCTACGAGCAGTACTTC.

This clone was seen a handful of times. The chain joins TRBV2 to TRBJ1-1; D ambiguous. CDR3 length equals 14 residues. Germline V gene sequence: CDR1 SNHLY, CDR2 FYNNEI. V lost 4 bases and J 1 base, leaving 10 bases between the germline ends. CDR3 sequence (DNA): TGTGCCAGCAGTGGTTCTACCTCGAACACTGAAGCTTTCTTT. This sequence encodes CASSGSTSNTEAFF.

The chain carries TRBV27 and TRBJ1-1; 9 nucleotides agree with TRBD1. Germline lookup yields CDR1 MNHEY and CDR2 SMNVEV (reference sequence). J was trimmed by 5 bases and V by 8 bases; bases with no gene match: 15. The CDR3 runs 16 residues. The CDR3 protein is CASRPGTGRSRTEAFF. As DNA, the CDR3 is TGTGCCAGCCGGCCCGGGACAGGGCGGTCCAGGACTGAAGCTTTCTTT.

The chain joins TRBV28 to TRBJ1-2; TRBD1 matches at 7 bases. J lost 0 bases, V lost 1 base, and 5 bases had no gene match. CDR1 and CDR2 (germline): MDHEN, SYDVKM. The CDR3 is 16 residues long. The CDR3 coding sequence is TGTGCCAGCAGTTTATTGGGGACAGCGTCTAACTATGGCTACACCTTC. Translating gives CASSLLGTASNYGYTF.

V and J are TRBV6-6 and TRBJ1-4, with TRBD1 as a possible D gene (5 bases). Germline CDR1 and CDR2: MNHNY and SVGAGI (reference sequence). Trimming shortened V by 6 bases and J by 2 bases, and 13 bases separated the two germline ends. The CDR3 extends over 15 amino acids. For the CDR3, the DNA is TGTGCCAGCAGACTCTTGGGACTGACTAATGAAAAACTGTTTTTT. Its translation: CASRLLGLTNEKLFF.

The chain couples TRBV19 to TRBJ1-2; TRBD1 might be the D (6 bases). The CDR3 runs to 15 residues. Deletions cut 5 bases from V and 9 bases from J, with 22 bases between. The germline V gene has CDR1 LNHDA and CDR2 SQIVND (reference sequence). Here the CDR3 reads CASSPYPQGSESYTF. In DNA form, the CDR3 reads TGTGCCAGTAGTCCCTATCCACAGGGATCGGAGAGCTACACCTTC.

J is TRBJ1-6 and V is TRBV6-1, with a possible D match to TRBD1 (5 bases). Deletions cut 0 bases from V and 2 bases from J, with 5 bases between. CDR3 size: 15 residues. The germline V gene has CDR1 MNHNS and CDR2 SASEGT. Here the CDR3 reads CASSEAGAYNSPLHF. The CDR3 DNA reads TGTGCCAGCAGTGAAGCAGGGGCCTATAATTCACCCCTCCACTTT.

This chain joins TRBV29-1 and TRBJ1-3, with D possibly TRBD1 on 5 matching bases. The V gene's germline CDR1 is SQVTM and CDR2 ANQGSEA. The CDR3 runs 15 residues. The V and J ends lost 3 bases and 4 bases respectively, with 16 bases between them. The CDR3 reads CSVDFLSREGNTIYF. The CDR3 coding sequence is TGCAGCGTTGATTTTTTGTCCAGGGAAGGAAACACCATATATTTT.

This rearrangement joins TRBV5-6 to TRBJ2-7; D is possibly TRBD1 (7 bases). The germline V and J ends were trimmed by 4 bases and 3 bases, with 11 bases remaining between them. The CDR3 loop spans 13 amino acids. In germline, CDR1 is SGHDT, CDR2 YYEEEE. CDR3 sequence (DNA): TGTGCCAGCAGCGCGGGACAGAGCTACGAGCAGTACTTC. It encodes CASSAGQSYEQYF.

The chain carries TRBV5-1 and TRBJ1-2; 9 bases fit TRBD1. The V gene's germline CDR1 is SGHRS and CDR2 YFSETQ. V dropped 2 bases and J dropped 3; count of bases not matched to a gene: 5. This CDR3 contains 15 residues. CDR3 protein: CASSLGTGGDYGYTF. The CDR3 DNA reads TGCGCCAGCAGCTTAGGAACAGGGGGCGACTATGGCTACACCTTC.

The chain joins TRBV5-4 to TRBJ2-3, with 15 bases lining up with TRBD2. From germline, CDR1 is SGHNT and CDR2 YYREEE (reference sequence). The ends lost 3 bases at V and 3 bases at J; junction bases unmatched: 2. This CDR3 contains 16 residues. CDR3 sequence reads: CASSSGLAGGTDTQYF. In DNA, the CDR3 is TGTGCCAGCAGCTCGGGACTAGCGGGAGGAACAGATACGCAGTATTTT. Using reference TRBV5-4 and TRBJ2-3 for the parts outside the CDR3, the full variable domain is ETGVTQSPTHLIKTRGQQVTLRCSSQSGHNTVSWYQQALGQGPQFIFQYYREEENGRGNFPPRFSGLQFPNYSSELNVNALELDDSALYLCASSSGLAGGTDTQYFGPGTRLTVL.

This clone was detected only once. This chain connects TRBV7-9 to TRBJ1-1; no reliable D call. With 4 bases removed from V and 7 bases from J, the gap between germline ends came to 10 bases. CDR1 SEHNR and CDR2 FQNEAQ come from the germline V gene (reference sequence). The CDR3 consists of 12 residues. The CDR3 spells CASSSGEGEAFF. For the CDR3, the DNA is TGTGCCAGCAGCTCCGGGGAGGGTGAAGCTTTCTTT.

The chain couples TRBV28 to TRBJ1-4; tentatively, D is TRBD1 (5 bases). V dropped 3 bases and J dropped 13 bases, with 12 bases sitting between them. The CDR3 is made up of 12 amino acids. Germline V gene lookup returns CDR1 MDHEN and CDR2 SYDVKM. DNA of the CDR3: TGTGCCAGCAGTTTTTTGGGGGGGGGACTGTTTTTT. The encoded protein is CASSFLGGGLFF.

To note about this clone: The DNA is left out, because the CDR3 cannot be placed on it with certainty; the CDR3 is given as TCRdb lists it. This chain connects TRBV21-1 to TRBJ2-2; the table assigns TRBD2, which was not confirmed against the DNA. TRBV21-1 counts as a pseudogene. The CDR3 totals 17 residues, both ends included. CDR3 loop: CASSKVGSGTCTGELFF.

The chain joins TRBV2 to TRBJ2-2; D gene uncertain. From germline, CDR1 is SNHLY and CDR2 FYNNEI. The CDR3 contains 15 residues. Trimming took off 6 bases at V and 0 bases at J, with 11 bases between the two ends. The CDR3 region is CASRPGPSNTGELFF. DNA of the CDR3: TGTGCCAGCAGGCCTGGGCCTTCGAACACCGGGGAGCTGTTTTTT.